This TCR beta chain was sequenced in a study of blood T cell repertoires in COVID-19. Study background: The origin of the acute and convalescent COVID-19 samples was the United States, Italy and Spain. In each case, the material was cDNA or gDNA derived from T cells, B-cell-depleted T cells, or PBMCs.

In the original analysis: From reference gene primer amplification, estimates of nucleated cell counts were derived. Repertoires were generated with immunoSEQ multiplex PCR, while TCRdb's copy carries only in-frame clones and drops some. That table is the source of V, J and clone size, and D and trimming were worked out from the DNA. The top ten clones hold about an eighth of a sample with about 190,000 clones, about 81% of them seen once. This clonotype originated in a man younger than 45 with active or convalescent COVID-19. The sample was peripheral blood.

CDR3 in amino acids: CASSLVARSNYGYTF. The CDR3 DNA is TGTGCCAGCAGCTTAGTAGCCAGATCGAACTATGGCTACACCTTC. The J gene is TRBJ1-2, the V gene TRBV11-2; D unclear. The CDR3 is 15 amino acids. The germline V and J ends were trimmed by 1 base and 2 bases, with 11 bases remaining between them. The germline V gene has CDR1 SGHAT and CDR2 FQNNGV.